A selection of T cell receptor beta chains follows, all from one sample in a study of shared clonotypes between healthy human individuals. Generated by immunoSEQ multiplex PCR, the TCRdb table keeps only in-frame clones and is missing some. The profile shows 730,000 or so clones, 72% of them singletons. The sample comprised memory CD4+ T cells sorted from blood. Every receptor here comes from a woman aged 30 to 39 in good health. Both conserved end residues are part of each CDR3. Each record gives: V gene, clone size, D gene, J gene, CDR3 protein, CDR3 DNA. A D gene is named only where the DNA matches it firmly. The size of a clone is reported for some rows only, either as once, few or many, or as a class for expanded clones.

>TRBV7-2|-|TRBD1|TRBJ1-1
CASSLSGQGNTEAFF
TGTGCCAGCAGCTTATCGGGACAGGGAAACACTGAAGCTTTCTTT
>TRBV5-4|many|-|TRBJ1-2
CASSLGGANYGYTF
TGTGCCAGCAGCTTGGGGGGGGCTAACTATGGCTACACCTTC
>TRBV23-1|few|-|TRBJ1-1
CASSPGVRRGPENTEAFF
TGCGCCAGCAGTCCCGGGGTTCGACGCGGTCCGGAGAACACTGAAGCTTTCTTT
>TRBV7-2|-|TRBD1|TRBJ1-4
CASSSQGGVTNEKLFF
TGTGCCAGCAGCTCCCAGGGGGGGGTCACTAATGAAAAACTGTTTTTT
>TRBV5-6|many|-|TRBJ1-2
CASSLGLDIYGYTF
TGTGCCAGCAGCTTGGGTTTGGACATCTATGGCTACACCTTC
>TRBV28|-|-|TRBJ1-6
CASSFHPGRSPLHF
TGTGCCAGCAGTTTTCACCCGGGGAGGTCACCCCTCCACTTT
>TRBV15|-|-|TRBJ2-3
CATSRKKPQFRTDTQYF
TGTGCCACCAGCAGAAAAAAACCCCAGTTTCGCACAGATACGCAGTATTTT
>TRBV27|few|-|TRBJ2-6
CASLPGLGGGANVLTF
TGTGCCAGCCTTCCTGGCCTAGGCGGTGGGGCCAACGTCCTGACTTTC
>TRBV2|many|-|TRBJ2-2
CASSQENTGELFF
TGTGCCAGCAGTCAAGAGAACACCGGGGAGCTGTTTTTT
>TRBV5-1|few|TRBD2|TRBJ2-1
CASSRTSGNYNEQFF
TGCGCCAGCAGTAGGACTAGCGGAAACTACAATGAGCAGTTCTTC
>TRBV27|-|TRBD2|TRBJ2-2
CASCGVWTSVGGELFF
TGTGCCAGCTGTGGTGTCTGGACTAGCGTCGGCGGGGAGCTGTTTTTT
>TRBV28|many|TRBD2|TRBJ2-2
CASRPTSGRLTGELFF
TGTGCCAGCAGGCCCACTAGCGGGAGACTGACGGGGGAGCTGTTTTTT
>TRBV6-5|once|-|TRBJ1-1
CASRGQMGNTEAFF
TGTGCCAGCAGGGGACAAATGGGGAACACTGAAGCTTTCTTT
>TRBV28|-|-|TRBJ2-2
CASSSPGGGFTGELFF
TGTGCCAGCAGTTCCCCAGGGGGAGGGTTCACCGGGGAGCTGTTTTTT
>TRBV6-1|few|-|TRBJ2-1
CASSETQANNEQFF
TGTGCCAGCAGTGAAACACAGGCCAACAATGAGCAGTTCTTC
>TRBV10-1|-|-|TRBJ2-7
CASSDPYEQYF
TGCGCCAGCAGTGACCCGTACGAGCAGTACTTC
>TRBV5-1|-|-|TRBJ1-1
CASSLEGRADTEAFF
TGCGCCAGCAGCTTGGAAGGCAGGGCGGACACTGAAGCTTTCTTT
>TRBV5-1|-|-|TRBJ2-5
CASSLSPGGGETQYF
TGCGCCAGCAGCTTGTCGCCAGGGGGAGGAGAGACCCAGTACTTC
>TRBV18|few|TRBD1|TRBJ1-2
CASSPPGQGNREGYTF
TGTGCCAGCTCACCCCCGGGACAGGGAAACCGAGAGGGCTACACCTTC
>TRBV28|-|-|TRBJ2-3
CASSLAGTQYTDTQYF
TGTGCCAGCAGTTTAGCCGGGACACAATACACAGATACGCAGTATTTT
>TRBV9|-|-|TRBJ1-1
CASSVVHNTEAFF
TGTGCCAGCAGCGTAGTTCATAACACTGAAGCTTTCTTT
>TRBV2|-|-|TRBJ2-2
CASSDLGVGGELFF
TGTGCCAGCAGTGATTTGGGGGTAGGCGGGGAGCTGTTTTTT
>TRBV2|-|-|TRBJ2-5
CASSPGTLGETQYF
TGTGCCAGCAGCCCCGGGACTTTGGGAGAGACCCAGTACTTC
>TRBV6-6|once|-|TRBJ2-6
CASTQGTGANVLTF
TGTGCCAGCACCCAGGGGACTGGGGCCAACGTCCTGACTTTC
>TRBV6-5|-|-|TRBJ2-6
CASSYQNSGANVLTF
TGTGCCAGCAGTTACCAAAACTCTGGGGCCAACGTCCTGACTTTC
>TRBV6-6|-|TRBD2|TRBJ2-7
CAAGGPYEQYF
TGTGCCGCGGGAGGGCCTTACGAGCAGTACTTC
>TRBV18|-|-|TRBJ2-7
CASSPGISYEQYF
TGTGCCAGCTCACCGGGAATCTCCTACGAGCAGTACTTC
>TRBV5-1|many|-|TRBJ2-7
CASSLAGTYEQYF
TGCGCCAGCAGCTTGGCGGGAACCTACGAGCAGTACTTC
>TRBV28|-|-|TRBJ2-7
CASGPGRGYEQYF
TGTGCCAGCGGGCCGGGCAGGGGCTACGAGCAGTACTTC
>TRBV15|-|-|TRBJ1-4
CATSSAGLTNEKLFF
TGTGCCACCAGCAGCGCAGGGCTCACTAATGAAAAACTGTTTTTT
>TRBV6-1|-|-|TRBJ1-5
CASSERAGENQPQHF
TGTGCCAGCAGTGAAAGGGCAGGGGAGAATCAGCCCCAGCATTTT
>TRBV27|-|-|TRBJ2-7
CASSSPGTPGPYEQYF
TGTGCCAGCAGTTCCCCCGGGACACCGGGCCCCTACGAGCAGTACTTC
>TRBV5-4|many|TRBD2|TRBJ2-2
CASSLGLAGSTGELFF
TGTGCCAGCAGCTTGGGCCTAGCGGGAAGCACCGGGGAGCTGTTTTTT
>TRBV13|-|-|TRBJ2-2
CASSHSGSIPGELFF
TGTGCCAGCAGCCACTCAGGGTCCATCCCCGGGGAGCTGTTTTTT
>TRBV18|few|-|TRBJ1-3
CASSPQENTIYF
TGTGCCAGCTCACCGCAGGAAAACACCATATATTTT
>TRBV11-2|once|-|TRBJ2-2
CASSRGSSNTGELFF
TGTGCCAGCTCTAGGGGGAGTTCGAACACCGGGGAGCTGTTTTTT
>TRBV7-8|-|-|TRBJ1-5
CASSSRIRNSNQPQHF
TGTGCCAGCAGCTCCAGAATCAGAAATAGCAATCAGCCCCAGCATTTT
>TRBV21-1|-|-|TRBJ2-2
CASSKRKGQNTGELFF
TGTGCCAGCAGCAAGCGGAAGGGGCAAAACACCGGGGAGCTGTTTTTT
>TRBV7-9|-|-|TRBJ2-7
CASGSVGQQYF
TGTGCCAGCGGATCTGTCGGGCAGCAGTACTTC
>TRBV5-1|-|-|TRBJ2-5
CASSLRETQYF
TGCGCCAGCAGCTTGCGAGAGACCCAGTACTTC